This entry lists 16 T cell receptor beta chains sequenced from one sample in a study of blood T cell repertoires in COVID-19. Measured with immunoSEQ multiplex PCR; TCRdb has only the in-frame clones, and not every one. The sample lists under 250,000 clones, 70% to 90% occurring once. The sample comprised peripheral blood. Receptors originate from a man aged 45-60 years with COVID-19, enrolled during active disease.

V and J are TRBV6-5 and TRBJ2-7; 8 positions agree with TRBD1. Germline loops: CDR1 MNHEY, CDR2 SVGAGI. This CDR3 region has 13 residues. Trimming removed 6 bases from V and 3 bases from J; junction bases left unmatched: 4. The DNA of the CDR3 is TGTGCCAGCAGGGCAGGGGGCTTCTACGAGCAGTACTTC. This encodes CASRAGGFYEQYF.

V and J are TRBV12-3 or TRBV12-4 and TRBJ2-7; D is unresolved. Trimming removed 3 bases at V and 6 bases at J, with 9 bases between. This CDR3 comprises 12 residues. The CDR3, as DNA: TGTGCCAGCAGTTTTAGCCGGTTCGAGCAGTACTTC. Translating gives CASSFSRFEQYF.

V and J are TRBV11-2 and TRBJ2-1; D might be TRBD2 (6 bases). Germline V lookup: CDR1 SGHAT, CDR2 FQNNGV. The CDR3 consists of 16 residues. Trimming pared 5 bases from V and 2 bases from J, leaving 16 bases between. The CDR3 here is CASSPPMRDPYNEQFF. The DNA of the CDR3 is TGTGCCAGCAGCCCCCCCATGCGGGACCCCTACAATGAGCAGTTCTTC.

Written as DNA, the CDR3 is TGTGCCAGCAGCTTAGAAACAGCTCCCTACAATGAGCAGTTCTTC. Translating it yields CASSLETAPYNEQFF. The genes are TRBV11-2 and TRBJ2-1; D not resolved. The CDR3 sequence is 15 residues long. Germline V gives CDR1 SGHAT, CDR2 FQNNGV. V shed 0 bases and J shed 2 bases, with 8 bases lying between them.

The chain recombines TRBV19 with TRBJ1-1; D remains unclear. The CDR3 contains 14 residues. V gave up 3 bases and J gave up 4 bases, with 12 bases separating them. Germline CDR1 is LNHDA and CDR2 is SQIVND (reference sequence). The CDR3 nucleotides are TGTGCCAGTAGTATCGACTCCTTAAGCACTGAAGCTTTCTTT. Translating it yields CASSIDSLSTEAFF.

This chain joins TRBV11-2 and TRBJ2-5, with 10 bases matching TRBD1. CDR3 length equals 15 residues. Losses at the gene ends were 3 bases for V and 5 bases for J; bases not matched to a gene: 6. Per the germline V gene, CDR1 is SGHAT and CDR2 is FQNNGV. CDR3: CASSFGQGGRETQYF. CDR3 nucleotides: TGTGCCAGCAGCTTTGGACAGGGGGGCAGGGAGACCCAGTACTTC.

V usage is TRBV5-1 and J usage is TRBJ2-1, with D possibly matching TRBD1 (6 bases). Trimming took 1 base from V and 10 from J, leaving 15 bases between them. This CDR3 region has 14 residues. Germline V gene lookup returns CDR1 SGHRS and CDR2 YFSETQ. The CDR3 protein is CASSLSGAAEEQFF. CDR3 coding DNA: TGCGCCAGCAGCTTGTCAGGGGCGGCAGAAGAGCAGTTCTTC.

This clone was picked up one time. CDR3 bases: TGTGCCAGCGCTTCGGTGGATCAGCCCCAGCATTTT. Translated: CASASVDQPQHF. V and J are TRBV6-5 and TRBJ1-5; D not certain. Trimming took off 8 bases at V and 5 bases at J, with 10 bases between the two ends. CDR1 is MNHEY and CDR2 is SVGAGI in the germline V gene. The CDR3 loop spans 12 amino acids.

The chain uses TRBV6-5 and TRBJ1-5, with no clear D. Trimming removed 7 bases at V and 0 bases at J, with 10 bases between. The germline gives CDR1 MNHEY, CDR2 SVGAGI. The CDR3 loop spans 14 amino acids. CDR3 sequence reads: CASTASDSNQPQHF. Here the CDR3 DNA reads TGTGCCAGCACAGCGTCGGATAGCAATCAGCCCCAGCATTTT.

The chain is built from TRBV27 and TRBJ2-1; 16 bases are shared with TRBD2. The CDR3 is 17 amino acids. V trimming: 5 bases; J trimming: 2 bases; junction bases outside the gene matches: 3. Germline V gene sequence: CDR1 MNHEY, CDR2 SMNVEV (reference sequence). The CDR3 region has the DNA TGTGCCAGCAGTCCGGGGACTAGCGGGAGGGCCTACAATGAGCAGTTCTTC. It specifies CASSPGTSGRAYNEQFF.

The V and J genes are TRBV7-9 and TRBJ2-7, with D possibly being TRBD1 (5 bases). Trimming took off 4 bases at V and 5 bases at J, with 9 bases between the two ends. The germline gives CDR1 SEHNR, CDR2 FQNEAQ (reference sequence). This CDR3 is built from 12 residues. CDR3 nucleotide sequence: TGTGCCAGCAGCTCGGACATTCACGAGCAGTACTTC. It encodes CASSSDIHEQYF.

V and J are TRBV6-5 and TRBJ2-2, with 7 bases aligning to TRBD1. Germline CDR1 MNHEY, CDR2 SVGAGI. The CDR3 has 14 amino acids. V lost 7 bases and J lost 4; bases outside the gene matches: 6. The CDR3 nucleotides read TGTGCCAGCATAGCCGGGACAGCCACCGGGGAGCTGTTTTTT. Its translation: CASIAGTATGELFF.

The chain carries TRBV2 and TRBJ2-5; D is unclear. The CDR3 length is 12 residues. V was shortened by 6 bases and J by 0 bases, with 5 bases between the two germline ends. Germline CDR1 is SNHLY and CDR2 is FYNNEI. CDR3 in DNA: TGTGCCAGCAGAACAGACCAAGAGACCCAGTACTTC. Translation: CASRTDQETQYF.

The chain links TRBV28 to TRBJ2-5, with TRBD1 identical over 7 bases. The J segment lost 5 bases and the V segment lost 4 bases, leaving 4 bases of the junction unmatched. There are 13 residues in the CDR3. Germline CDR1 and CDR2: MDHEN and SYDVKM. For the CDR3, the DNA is TGTGCCAGCAGTTCAGGGGGTCGTGAGACCCAGTACTTC. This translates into CASSSGGRETQYF.

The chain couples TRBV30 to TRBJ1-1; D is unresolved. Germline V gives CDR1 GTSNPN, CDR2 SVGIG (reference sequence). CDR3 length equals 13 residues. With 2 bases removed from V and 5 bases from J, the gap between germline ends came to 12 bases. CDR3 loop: CAWSRQARTEAFF. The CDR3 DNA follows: TGTGCCTGGAGTCGGCAGGCCCGGACTGAAGCTTTCTTT.

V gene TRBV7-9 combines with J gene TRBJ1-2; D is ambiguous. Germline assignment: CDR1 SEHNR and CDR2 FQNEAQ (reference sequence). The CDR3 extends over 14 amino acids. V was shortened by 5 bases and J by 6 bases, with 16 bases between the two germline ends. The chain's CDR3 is CASSKTEALDGYTF. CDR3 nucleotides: TGTGCCAGCAGCAAAACGGAGGCGCTCGATGGCTACACCTTC.